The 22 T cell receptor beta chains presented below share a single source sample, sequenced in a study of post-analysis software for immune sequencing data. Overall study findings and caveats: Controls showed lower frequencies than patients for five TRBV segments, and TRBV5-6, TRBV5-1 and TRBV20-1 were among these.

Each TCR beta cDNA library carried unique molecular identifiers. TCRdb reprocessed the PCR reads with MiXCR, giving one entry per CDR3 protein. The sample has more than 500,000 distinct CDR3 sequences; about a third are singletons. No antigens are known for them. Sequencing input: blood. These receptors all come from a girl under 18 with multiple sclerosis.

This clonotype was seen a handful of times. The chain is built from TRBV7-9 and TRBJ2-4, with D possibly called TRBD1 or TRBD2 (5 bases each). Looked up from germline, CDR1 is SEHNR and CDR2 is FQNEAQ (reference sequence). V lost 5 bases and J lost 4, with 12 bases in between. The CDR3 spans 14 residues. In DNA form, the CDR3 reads TGTGCCAGCAGCCTTGGGACCGTTAAAAACATTCAGTACTTC. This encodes CASSLGTVKNIQYF.

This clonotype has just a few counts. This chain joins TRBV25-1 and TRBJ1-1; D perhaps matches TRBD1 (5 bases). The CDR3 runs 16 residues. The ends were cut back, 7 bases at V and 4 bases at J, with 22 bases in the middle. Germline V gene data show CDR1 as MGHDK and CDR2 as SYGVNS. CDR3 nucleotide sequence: TGTGCCAGCACCAACTCGCGGGGCAGCGTGCGCACTGAAGCTTTCTTT. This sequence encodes CASTNSRGSVRTEAFF.

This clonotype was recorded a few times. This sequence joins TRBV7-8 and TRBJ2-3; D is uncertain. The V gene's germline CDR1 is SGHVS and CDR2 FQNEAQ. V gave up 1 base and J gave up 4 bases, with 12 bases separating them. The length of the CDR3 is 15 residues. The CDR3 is CASSLDGRMSDTQYF. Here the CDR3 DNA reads TGTGCCAGCAGCTTAGATGGCCGAATGTCAGATACGCAGTATTTT.

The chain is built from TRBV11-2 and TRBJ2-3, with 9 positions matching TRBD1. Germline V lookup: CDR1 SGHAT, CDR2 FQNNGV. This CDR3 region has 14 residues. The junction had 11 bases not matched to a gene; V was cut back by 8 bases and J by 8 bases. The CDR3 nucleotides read TGTGCCAGCGTCCGGGACAGGGAGGTTGGTACGCAGTATTTT. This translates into CASVRDREVGTQYF.

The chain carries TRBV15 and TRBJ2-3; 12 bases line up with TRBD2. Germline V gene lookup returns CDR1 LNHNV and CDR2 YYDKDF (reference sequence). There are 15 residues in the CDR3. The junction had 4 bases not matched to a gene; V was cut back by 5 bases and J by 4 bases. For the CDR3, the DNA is TGTGCCACCAGCGGCTCTAGCGGGGGGGCAGATACGCAGTATTTT. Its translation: CATSGSSGGADTQYF.

CDR3 in DNA: TGCAGTGCTCCACTTAGCGGGGGGGCCTACGAGCAGTACTTC. Its translation is CSAPLSGGAYEQYF. The V gene is TRBV20-1, the J gene TRBJ2-7; TRBD2 agrees at 11 bases. CDR3 length: 14 amino acids. The germline V gene encodes CDR1 DFQATT and CDR2 SNEGSKA (reference sequence). V was clipped by 5 bases and J by 2 bases; unmatched bases: 5.

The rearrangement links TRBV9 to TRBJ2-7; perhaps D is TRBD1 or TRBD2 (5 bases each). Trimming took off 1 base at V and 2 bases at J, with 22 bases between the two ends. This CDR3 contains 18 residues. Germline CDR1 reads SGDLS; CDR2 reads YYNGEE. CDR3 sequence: CASSVSWGTASQTYEQYF. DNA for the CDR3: TGTGCCAGCAGCGTATCATGGGGCACCGCTAGCCAGACCTACGAGCAGTACTTC. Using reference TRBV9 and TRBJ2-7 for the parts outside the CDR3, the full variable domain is DSGVTQTPKHLITATGQRVTLRCSPRSGDLSVYWYQQSLDQGLQFLIQYYNGEERAKGNILERFSAQQFPDLHSELNLSSLELGDSALYFCASSVSWGTASQTYEQYFGPGTRLTVT.

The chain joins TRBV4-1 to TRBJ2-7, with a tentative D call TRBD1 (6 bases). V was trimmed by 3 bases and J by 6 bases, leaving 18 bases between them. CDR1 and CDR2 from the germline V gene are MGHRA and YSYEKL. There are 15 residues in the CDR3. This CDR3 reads CASSQVGTLAAEQYF. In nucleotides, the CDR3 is TGCGCCAGCAGCCAGGTGGGGACACTGGCGGCCGAGCAGTACTTC.

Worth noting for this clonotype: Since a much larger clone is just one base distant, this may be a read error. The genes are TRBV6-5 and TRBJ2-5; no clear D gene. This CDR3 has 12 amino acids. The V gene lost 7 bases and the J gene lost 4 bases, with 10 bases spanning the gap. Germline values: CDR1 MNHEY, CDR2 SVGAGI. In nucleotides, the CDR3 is TGTGCCAGCAACCCCAATGGAGAGACCCAGTACTTC. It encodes CASNPNGETQYF.

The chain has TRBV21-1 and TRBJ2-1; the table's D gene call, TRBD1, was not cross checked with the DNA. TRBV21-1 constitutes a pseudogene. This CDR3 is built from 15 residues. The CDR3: CASSHAQPHYNEQFF. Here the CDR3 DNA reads TGTGCCAGCAGCCACGCACAGCCCCACTACAATGAGCAGTTCTTC.

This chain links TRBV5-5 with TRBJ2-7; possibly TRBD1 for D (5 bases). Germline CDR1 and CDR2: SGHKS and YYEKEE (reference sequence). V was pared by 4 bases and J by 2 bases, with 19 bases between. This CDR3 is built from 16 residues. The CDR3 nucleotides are TGTGCCAGCAGCCCCACCCCCCCGACAGTCGCCTACGAGCAGTACTTC. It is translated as CASSPTPPTVAYEQYF.

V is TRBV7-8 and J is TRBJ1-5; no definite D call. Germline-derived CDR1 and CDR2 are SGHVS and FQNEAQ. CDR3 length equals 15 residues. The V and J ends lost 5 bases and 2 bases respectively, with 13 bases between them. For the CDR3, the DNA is TGTGCCAGCAGCACCGGACGGGCCGGCAATCAGCCCCAGCATTTT. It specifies CASSTGRAGNQPQHF.

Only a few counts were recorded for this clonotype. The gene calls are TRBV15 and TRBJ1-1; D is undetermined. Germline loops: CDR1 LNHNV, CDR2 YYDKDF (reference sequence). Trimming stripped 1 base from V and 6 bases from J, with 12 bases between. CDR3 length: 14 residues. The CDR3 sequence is CATSRGVPGAEAFF. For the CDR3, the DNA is TGTGCCACCAGCAGAGGGGTCCCGGGCGCTGAAGCTTTCTTT.

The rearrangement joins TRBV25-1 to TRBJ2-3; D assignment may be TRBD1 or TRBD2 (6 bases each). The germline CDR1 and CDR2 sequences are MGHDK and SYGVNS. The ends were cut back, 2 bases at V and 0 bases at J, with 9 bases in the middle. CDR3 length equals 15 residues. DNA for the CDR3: TGTGCCAGCAGTGAAGGGGGGCTTAGCACAGATACGCAGTATTTT. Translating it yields CASSEGGLSTDTQYF.

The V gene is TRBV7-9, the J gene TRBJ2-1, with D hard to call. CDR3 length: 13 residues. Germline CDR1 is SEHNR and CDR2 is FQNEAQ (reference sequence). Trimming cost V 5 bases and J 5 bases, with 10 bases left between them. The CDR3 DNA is TGTGCCAGCAGCCCCACAGTAAACAATGAGCAGTTCTTC. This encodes CASSPTVNNEQFF.

In DNA, the CDR3 is TGCAGTGCTCGTCCGGGACAGGGGTATCAGCCCCAGCATTTT. Translated, it gives CSARPGQGYQPQHF. The rearrangement uses TRBV20-1 and TRBJ1-5; TRBD1 matches 10 bases. The CDR3 contains 14 residues. The V gene end was trimmed by 5 bases and the J gene end by 5 bases; junction bases not matched to a gene: 6. The germline CDR1 and CDR2 sequences are DFQATT and SNEGSKA (reference sequence).

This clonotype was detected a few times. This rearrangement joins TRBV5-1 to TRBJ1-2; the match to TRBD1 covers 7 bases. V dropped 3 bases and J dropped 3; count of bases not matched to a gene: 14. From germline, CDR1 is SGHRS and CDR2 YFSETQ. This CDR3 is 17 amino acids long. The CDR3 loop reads CASSYRSRDSAYYGYTF. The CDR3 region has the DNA TGCGCCAGCAGCTACCGCTCCCGGGACAGCGCCTACTATGGCTACACCTTC. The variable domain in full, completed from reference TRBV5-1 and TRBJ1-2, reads KAGVTQTPRYLIKTRGQQVTLSCSPISGHRSVSWYQQTPGQGLQFLFEYFSETQRNKGNFPGRFSGRQFSNSRSEMNVSTLELGDSALYLCASSYRSRDSAYYGYTFGSGTRLTVV.

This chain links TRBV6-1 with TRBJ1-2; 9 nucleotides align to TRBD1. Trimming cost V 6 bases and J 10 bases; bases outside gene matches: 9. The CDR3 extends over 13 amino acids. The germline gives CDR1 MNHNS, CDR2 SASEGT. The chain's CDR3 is CASRPGQGGIYTF. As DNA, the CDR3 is TGTGCCAGCAGACCGGGACAGGGAGGAATCTACACCTTC.

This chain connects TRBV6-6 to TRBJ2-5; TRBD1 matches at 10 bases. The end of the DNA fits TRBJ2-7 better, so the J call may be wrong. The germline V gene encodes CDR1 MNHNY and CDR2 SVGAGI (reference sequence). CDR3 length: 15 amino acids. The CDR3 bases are TGTGCCAGCACCAGACAGGGGGCGAAAGGCAACGAGCAGTACTTC. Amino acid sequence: CASTRQGAKGNEQYF.

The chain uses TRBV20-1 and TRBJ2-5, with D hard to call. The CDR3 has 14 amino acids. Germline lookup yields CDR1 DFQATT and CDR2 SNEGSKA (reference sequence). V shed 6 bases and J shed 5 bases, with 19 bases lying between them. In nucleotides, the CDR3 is TGCAGTGCGAGGACGGCCAACGCTCGGGAGACCCAGTACTTC. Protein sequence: CSARTANARETQYF.

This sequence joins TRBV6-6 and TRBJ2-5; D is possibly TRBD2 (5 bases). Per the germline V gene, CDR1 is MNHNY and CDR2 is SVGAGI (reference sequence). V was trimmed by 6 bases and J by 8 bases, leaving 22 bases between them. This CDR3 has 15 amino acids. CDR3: CASSYAGERAGTQYF. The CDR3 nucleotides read TGTGCCAGCAGCTACGCGGGTGAGAGGGCTGGAACCCAGTACTTC.

DNA for the CDR3: TGTGCCAGCAGCGCTAGCGGGGGTAATATACAAGAGACCCAGTACTTC. It translates to CASSASGGNIQETQYF. The chain employs TRBV7-9 and TRBJ2-5, with 10 bases lining up with TRBD2. The CDR3 is 16 amino acids. J gave up 2 bases and V 5 bases, and 8 bases lay outside the gene matches. Looked up from germline, CDR1 is SEHNR and CDR2 is FQNEAQ (reference sequence).